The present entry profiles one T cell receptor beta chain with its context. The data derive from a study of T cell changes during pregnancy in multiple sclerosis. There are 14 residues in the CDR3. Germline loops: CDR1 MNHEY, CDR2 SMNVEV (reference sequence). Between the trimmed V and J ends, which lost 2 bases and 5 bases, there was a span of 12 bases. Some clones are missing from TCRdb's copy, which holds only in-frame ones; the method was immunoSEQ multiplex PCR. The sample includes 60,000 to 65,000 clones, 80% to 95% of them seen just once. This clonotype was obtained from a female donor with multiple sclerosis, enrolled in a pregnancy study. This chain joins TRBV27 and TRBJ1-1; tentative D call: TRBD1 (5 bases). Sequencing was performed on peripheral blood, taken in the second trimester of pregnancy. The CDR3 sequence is CASSLRRGGTEAFF. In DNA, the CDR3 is TGTGCCAGCAGTTTACGGAGGGGTGGTACTGAAGCTTTCTTT.